These 18 T cell receptor beta chains came from one sample sequenced in a study of Graves' ophthalmopathy and Graves' hyperthyroidism. Scientists amplified the TCR beta CDR3 regions from RNA transcripts. HTBI primers served in a first-round RT-PCR, which a second-round multiplex PCR followed. TCRdb independently ran MiXCR on the multiplex PCR reads; one entry per CDR3 protein. The table records 620,000 or so distinct CDR3 sequences, 20% to 25% of them present only once. The sequenced sample consisted of peripheral blood. Source of these receptors: a woman aged 18-29 years with stable Graves' hyperthyroidism. Some clones in this sample may be carry-over from other donors' samples.

A note on this clonotype: A much larger clone lies a single base off, so this may be a read error. The conserved closing phenylalanine or tryptophan is absent in this CDR3, likely reflecting a read error. The chain employs TRBV12-3 or TRBV12-4 and TRBJ1-1, with 9 bases identical to TRBD1. The CDR3 is made up of 15 amino acids. Trimming cost V 6 bases and J 3 bases; bases outside gene matches: 8. CDR3 residues: CASSSLDRGDTEAFL. As DNA, the CDR3 is TGTGCCAGCAGCAGTCTCGACAGGGGGGACACTGAAGCTTTCCTT.

This clonotype was recorded at least ten times. This chain links TRBV6-1 with TRBJ1-2; D call uncertain. V gave up 8 bases and J gave up 6 bases, with 16 bases separating them. The CDR3 contains 13 residues. Germline V lookup: CDR1 MNHNS, CDR2 SASEGT. For the CDR3, the DNA is TGTGCCAGCGCTCAACTTGGGTCAAATGGCTACACCTTC. Protein sequence: CASAQLGSNGYTF.

The chain joins TRBV4-1 to TRBJ1-5, with 9 positions matching TRBD1. The CDR3 is made up of 18 amino acids. J was trimmed by 0 bases and V by 3 bases; bases with no gene match: 9. In germline, CDR1 is MGHRA, CDR2 YSYEKL. CDR3 sequence (DNA): TGCGCCAGCAGCCACGTCCCGGGACAGGGCCATAGCAATCAGCCCCAGCATTTT. Translated: CASSHVPGQGHSNQPQHF.

This clonotype was detected many times. V and J are TRBV5-1 and TRBJ2-6, with D possibly TRBD2 on 5 matching bases. V dropped 4 bases and J dropped 4 bases, with 21 bases sitting between them. CDR1 is SGHRS, CDR2 YFSETQ, per germline. This CDR3 contains 18 residues. The CDR3 is CASSQTRIEGAGANVLTF. The CDR3 region has the DNA TGCGCCAGCAGCCAAACCAGGATTGAGGGAGCCGGGGCCAACGTCCTGACTTTC.

This clonotype has at least ten counts. The chain has TRBV12-3 or TRBV12-4 and TRBJ1-2, with 7 bases that match TRBD1. The CDR3 is 17 amino acids. Trimming took 1 base from V and 0 from J; bases not matched to a gene: 8. The CDR3 sequence is CASSLGIRGSPNYGYTF. The CDR3 region has the DNA TGTGCCAGCAGTTTAGGGATCAGGGGGAGCCCTAACTATGGCTACACCTTC.

This clonotype was seen at least ten times. The genes are TRBV20-1 and TRBJ2-5; 13 bases align to TRBD2. Looked up from germline, CDR1 is DFQATT and CDR2 is SNEGSKA (reference sequence). This CDR3 contains 14 residues. With V trimmed by 6 bases and J by 2 bases, 3 bases remained unmatched. The CDR3 protein is CSAGGLAGQETQYF. In DNA form, the CDR3 reads TGCAGTGCGGGGGGACTAGCGGGACAAGAGACCCAGTACTTC.

This clonotype was counted at least ten times. One base away lies a much larger clone, so this may be a sequencing read error. The chain links TRBV12-3 or TRBV12-4 to TRBJ1-2; D is undetermined. There are 16 residues in the CDR3. The V end was cut by 8 bases, the J end by 4 bases, with 23 bases between. The CDR3 loop is CASAPFPPPAPYGYTF. The CDR3 DNA sequence: TGTGCCAGCGCCCCCTTCCCTCCCCCCGCGCCCTATGGCTACACCTTC.

This clonotype was counted ten times or more. The rearrangement uses TRBV7-3 and TRBJ2-2; 7 nucleotides align to TRBD1. V lost 4 bases, J lost 6 bases, and 8 bases stayed unmatched. The CDR3 runs 15 residues. The germline V gene has CDR1 SGHTA and CDR2 FQGTGA. The CDR3 coding sequence is TGTGCCAGCAGCTCTTTAGGGGGCGACGCCGGGGAGCTGTTTTTT. Amino acids: CASSSLGGDAGELFF.

The chain carries TRBV15 and TRBJ1-6; 7 bases are a match to TRBD1. V shed 4 bases, J shed 9 bases, and the junction held 9 bases outside the gene matches. The CDR3 is 15 amino acids. The germline V gene has CDR1 LNHNV and CDR2 YYDKDF (reference sequence). CDR3 protein: CATSTKTGASSPLHF. The DNA of the CDR3 is TGTGCCACCAGCACCAAAACAGGGGCGTCTTCACCCCTCCACTTT.

The chain carries TRBV12-3 or TRBV12-4 and TRBJ2-5, with TRBD2 matching over 13 bases. V shed 6 bases and J 2 bases; nucleotides not matched to a gene: 6. This CDR3 is built from 16 residues. For the CDR3, the DNA is TGTGCCAGCAGACCCGGACTAGCGGGAGCGCAAGAGACCCAGTACTTC. It codes for CASRPGLAGAQETQYF.

The rearrangement links TRBV6-1 to TRBJ2-7, with 8 bases matching TRBD2. CDR1 and CDR2 (germline): MNHNS, SASEGT. The CDR3 has 14 amino acids. V lost 6 bases and J lost 5; bases outside the gene matches: 9. This CDR3 reads CASRTSGSADEQYF. In nucleotides, the CDR3 is TGTGCCAGCAGAACTAGCGGCTCGGCGGACGAGCAGTACTTC.

This clonotype was counted many times. The J gene is TRBJ1-2, the V gene TRBV7-2; no firm D call. The germline V gene has CDR1 SGHTA and CDR2 FQGNSA. The CDR3 is 12 amino acids. Trimming cost V 5 bases and J 5 bases, with 9 bases left between them. This CDR3 is CASSDPVYGYTF. CDR3 DNA sequence: TGTGCCAGCAGCGACCCGGTTTATGGCTACACCTTC.

This clonotype was seen at least ten times. The chain uses TRBV6-5 and TRBJ2-7; D ambiguous. Looked up from germline, CDR1 is MNHEY and CDR2 is SVGAGI. The CDR3 runs 11 residues. V was shortened by 11 bases and J by 4 bases, with 12 bases between the two germline ends. CDR3 bases: TGTGCCGCATCAACTCATTACGAGCAGTACTTC. Translated: CAASTHYEQYF.

This chain uses TRBV6-5 with TRBJ1-1; weak D call: TRBD1 (6 bases). The V gene lost 2 bases and the J gene lost 7 bases, with 11 bases spanning the gap. CDR3 length: 13 residues. Germline values: CDR1 MNHEY, CDR2 SVGAGI. CDR3 loop: CASSYTGLSEAFF. CDR3 sequence (DNA): TGTGCCAGCAGTTACACAGGGCTAAGTGAAGCTTTCTTT.

In its sample, this clonotype was seen many times. One junction end disagrees with the germline gene, perhaps due to a read error. This chain connects TRBV6-1 to TRBJ2-2; the D gene is possibly TRBD2 (5 bases). Germline assignment: CDR1 MNHNS and CDR2 SASEGT. The CDR3 runs to 14 residues. CDR3 sequence (DNA): TGTGCCAGCAGTGAATTCCCCCTCTCCGGGGAGCTGTTTTTC. Amino acid sequence: CASSEFPLSGELFF.

This sequence joins TRBV4-1 and TRBJ2-7; tentatively, D is TRBD2 (5 bases). V lost 4 bases, J lost 1 base, and 14 bases lay in between. Germline lookup yields CDR1 MGHRA and CDR2 YSYEKL. There are 15 residues in the CDR3. Here the CDR3 reads CASSPIGSMSYEQYF. CDR3 nucleotide sequence: TGCGCCAGCAGCCCGATAGGGAGTATGTCCTACGAGCAGTACTTC.

The chain is built from TRBV5-1 and TRBJ1-6; D is ambiguous. Trimming left V 0 bases short and J 15 bases short, with 13 bases between. Germline V gene lookup returns CDR1 SGHRS and CDR2 YFSETQ. The CDR3 sequence is 13 residues long. The CDR3 coding sequence is TGCGCCAGCAGCTTGGAAGGAGGCTCAGGCCTCCACTTT. Amino acid sequence: CASSLEGGSGLHF.

In this sample, this clonotype turned up a few times. The gene calls are TRBV12-3 or TRBV12-4 and TRBJ2-2; tentative D call: TRBD1 (6 bases). The CDR3 runs 14 residues. The V end was cut by 3 bases, the J end by 3 bases, with 8 bases between. The CDR3 loop is CASSFTGHTGELFF. CDR3 DNA sequence: TGTGCCAGCAGTTTCACAGGGCACACCGGGGAGCTGTTTTTT.